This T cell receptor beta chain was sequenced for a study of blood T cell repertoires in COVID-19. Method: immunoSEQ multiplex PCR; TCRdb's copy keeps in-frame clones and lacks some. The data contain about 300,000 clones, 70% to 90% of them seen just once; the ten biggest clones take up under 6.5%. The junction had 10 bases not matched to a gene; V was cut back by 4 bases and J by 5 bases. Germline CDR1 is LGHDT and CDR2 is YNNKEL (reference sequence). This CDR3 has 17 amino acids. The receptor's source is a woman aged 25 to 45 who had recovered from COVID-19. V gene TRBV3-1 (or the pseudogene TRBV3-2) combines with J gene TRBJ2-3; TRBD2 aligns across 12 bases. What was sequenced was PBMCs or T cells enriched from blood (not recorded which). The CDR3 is CASSPSRLAGAGDTQYF. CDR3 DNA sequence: TGTGCCAGCAGCCCCTCCCGACTAGCGGGGGCTGGAGATACGCAGTATTTT.